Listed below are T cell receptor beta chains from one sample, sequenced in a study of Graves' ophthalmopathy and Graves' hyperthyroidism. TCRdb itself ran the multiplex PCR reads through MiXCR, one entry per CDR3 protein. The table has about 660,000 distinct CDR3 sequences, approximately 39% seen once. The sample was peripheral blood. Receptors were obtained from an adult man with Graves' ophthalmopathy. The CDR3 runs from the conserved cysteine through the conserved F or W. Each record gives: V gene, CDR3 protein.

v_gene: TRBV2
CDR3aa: CASSEWSLTGGNDQPQHF

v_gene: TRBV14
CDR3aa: CASSHTVARGVPIEAFF

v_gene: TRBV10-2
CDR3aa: CASTDGGSSYNEQFF

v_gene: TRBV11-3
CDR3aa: CASSLDRGDTEAFF

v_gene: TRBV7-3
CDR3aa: CASSSRTSGGELFF

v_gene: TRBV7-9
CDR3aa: CASRWGLKGAANTEAFF

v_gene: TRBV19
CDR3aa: CASSIPGVSYEQYF

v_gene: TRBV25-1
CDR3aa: CASSENRGGPQETQHF

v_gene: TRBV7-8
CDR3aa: CASSLTPSSDQPQHF

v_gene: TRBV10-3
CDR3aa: CAISRLDGEETQYF

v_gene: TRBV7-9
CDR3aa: CASSLGPTGNTGELFF

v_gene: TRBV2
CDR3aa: CASRRPPGYTF

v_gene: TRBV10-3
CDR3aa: CAISGQGAESYTF

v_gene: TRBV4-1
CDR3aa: CASSQTFTATGRTEAFF

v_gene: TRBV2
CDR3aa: CASRIAGGGGNTIYF

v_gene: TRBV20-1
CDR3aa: CSAPPPSGTFDGPQHF

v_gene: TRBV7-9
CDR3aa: CASSRRGTQEGQYF

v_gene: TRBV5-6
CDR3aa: CASSQNLRRGYGYTF

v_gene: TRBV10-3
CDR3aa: CAIRRQDEDTEAFF

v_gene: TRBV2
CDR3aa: CASSLGAPGETQYF

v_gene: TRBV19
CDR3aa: CASSMGTGGQPQHF

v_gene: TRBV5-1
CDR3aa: CASSLGSASGYTF

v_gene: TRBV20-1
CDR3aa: CSARASGDYEQYF

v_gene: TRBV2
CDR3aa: CARRGDTSGLGQETQYF

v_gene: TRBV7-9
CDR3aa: CASIPGGVGNTEAFF

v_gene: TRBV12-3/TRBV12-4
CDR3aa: CASSPVAGAYEQYF

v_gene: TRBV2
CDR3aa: CACSVDRNYGYTF

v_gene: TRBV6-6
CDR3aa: CASSVTGTNNQPQHF

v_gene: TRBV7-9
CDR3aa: CASSLSDSSNYGYTF

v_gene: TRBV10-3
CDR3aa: CASSEEDILVSNSPLHF

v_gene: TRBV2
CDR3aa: CASSEAPPGETQHF

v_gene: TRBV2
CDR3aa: CASTPTSETNTGELFF

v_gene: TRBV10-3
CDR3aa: CAIGDRALYGYTF

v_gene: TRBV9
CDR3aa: CASSVGGRAIEQYF

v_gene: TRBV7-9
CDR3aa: CASSLRQGRANVLTF

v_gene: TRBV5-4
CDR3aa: CASSLAGQGRHEQYF

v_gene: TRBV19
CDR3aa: CASREQGSDTEAFF

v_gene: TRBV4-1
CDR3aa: CASSQVSGARGETQYF

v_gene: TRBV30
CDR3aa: CAWSGQGQQPQHF

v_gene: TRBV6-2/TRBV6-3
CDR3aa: CASSFREVDEQYF

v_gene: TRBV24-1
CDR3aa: CATSPSAGQGSLNTEAFF

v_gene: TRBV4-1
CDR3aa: CASSQGILKGTQYF

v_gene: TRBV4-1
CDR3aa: CASSSRGSPLHF

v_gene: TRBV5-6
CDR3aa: CASSLSKVGNTGELFF

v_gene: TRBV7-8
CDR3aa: CASSPPHLLAGAETQYF

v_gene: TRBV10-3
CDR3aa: CAIAQGDRGSNQPQHF

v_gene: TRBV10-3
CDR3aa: CAISRGEQYF

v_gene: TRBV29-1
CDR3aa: CSGGGLGYYEQYF

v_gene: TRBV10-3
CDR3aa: CAIRGRQETQYF

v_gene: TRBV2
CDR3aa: CASSAFVDRGLNGNQPQHF

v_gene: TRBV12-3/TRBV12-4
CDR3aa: CASSLHQETQYF

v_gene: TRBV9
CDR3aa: CASSVSLAGPKEAQYF

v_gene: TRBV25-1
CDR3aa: CAPPAGTVSYEQYF